The clone carrying this T cell receptor (beta chain) was picked up a small number of times. This sample is drawn from a study of blood T cell repertoires in COVID-19. V trimming: 7 bases; J trimming: 9 bases; junction bases outside the gene matches: 6. CDR3 length: 13 amino acids. In germline, CDR1 is MNHNY, CDR2 SVGAGI (reference sequence). Authors' data handling: Estimation of nucleated cell counts relied on the amplification of reference gene primers. Clones were sequenced by immunoSEQ multiplex PCR, and TCRdb holds only the in-frame ones, with some missing. V and J calls and clone size are given by that table; D and trimming were obtained from the DNA. Of some 700,000 clones in the sample, about 90% were seen once.

The chain has TRBV6-6 and TRBJ1-6, with TRBD1 identical over 7 bases. The TCR sequence derives from a young woman with acute or convalescent COVID-19. Sequenced sample: peripheral blood. As DNA, the CDR3 is TGTGCCAGCAATCAGGGGGAAGGTTCACCCCTCCACTTT. Amino acids: CASNQGEGSPLHF.